This T cell receptor (beta chain) stems from a study of cytomegalovirus exposure and HLA in healthy donors. Points from the study as a whole: Most of the CMV-associated TCR beta chains (in a later analysis) appeared to be HLA-restricted. Sequencing artifact likely explains a cluster of highly shared sequence variants.

13 Jbeta primers and 60 Vbeta primers were used for the PCR. Sequencing was performed with immunoSEQ multiplex PCR; in TCRdb, only in-frame clones are kept and a portion is missing. The sample has about 82,000 clones, approximately 90% seen once. The trim removed 6 bases at V and 9 bases at J, leaving 11 bases unmatched. The germline CDR1 and CDR2 sequences are SGHTA and FQGNSA. The CDR3 totals 15 residues. To note about this clone: Its specificity is not known.

The sample was PBMCs. This clonotype was obtained from a man younger than 35 in good health and CMV-seronegative. The chain carries TRBV7-2 and TRBJ1-6, with 7 positions matching TRBD1. CDR3 nucleotide sequence: TGTGCCAGCAGTCCCGAGAGGGGGCGTCTTTCACCCCTCCACTTT. This gives the protein CASSPERGRLSPLHF.